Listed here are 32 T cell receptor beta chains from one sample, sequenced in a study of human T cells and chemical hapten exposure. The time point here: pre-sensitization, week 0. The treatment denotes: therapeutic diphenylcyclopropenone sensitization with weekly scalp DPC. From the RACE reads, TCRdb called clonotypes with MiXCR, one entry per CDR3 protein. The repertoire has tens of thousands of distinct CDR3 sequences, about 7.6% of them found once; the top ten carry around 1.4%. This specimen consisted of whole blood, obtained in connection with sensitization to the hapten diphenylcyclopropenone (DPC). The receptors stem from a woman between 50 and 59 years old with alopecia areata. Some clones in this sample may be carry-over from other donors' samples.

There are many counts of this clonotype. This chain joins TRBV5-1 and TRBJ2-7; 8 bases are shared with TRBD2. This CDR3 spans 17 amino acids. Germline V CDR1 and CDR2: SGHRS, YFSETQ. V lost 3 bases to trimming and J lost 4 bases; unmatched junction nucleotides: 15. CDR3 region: CASSSLPLASGSYEQYF. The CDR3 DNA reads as TGCGCCAGCAGCTCTTTGCCACTGGCTAGCGGGTCGTACGAGCAGTACTTC.

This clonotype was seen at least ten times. The CDR3 DNA follows: TGCGCCAGCAGCTCCACAGGGATCCAAGAGACCCAGTACTTC. Protein product: CASSSTGIQETQYF. The V and J genes are TRBV5-1 and TRBJ2-5, with D possibly being TRBD1 (6 bases). V was clipped by 3 bases and J by 1 base, with 10 bases between them. Germline CDR1 and CDR2: SGHRS and YFSETQ. The CDR3 totals 14 residues.

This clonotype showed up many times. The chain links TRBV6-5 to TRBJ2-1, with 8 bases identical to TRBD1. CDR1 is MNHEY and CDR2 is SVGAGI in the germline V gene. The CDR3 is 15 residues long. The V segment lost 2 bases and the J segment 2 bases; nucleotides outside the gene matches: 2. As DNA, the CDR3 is TGTGCCAGCAGTTACGACAGGGGCGCCTACAATGAGCAGTTCTTC. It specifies CASSYDRGAYNEQFF.

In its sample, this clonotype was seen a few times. The CDR3 is CSAPDGPQYF. As DNA, the CDR3 is TGCAGCGCCCCGGACGGGCCGCAGTATTTT. The chain uses TRBV29-1 and TRBJ2-3; D call uncertain. Germline CDR1 reads SQVTM; CDR2 reads ANQGSEA. This CDR3 contains 10 residues. V lost 7 bases, J lost 10 bases, and 12 bases lay in between.

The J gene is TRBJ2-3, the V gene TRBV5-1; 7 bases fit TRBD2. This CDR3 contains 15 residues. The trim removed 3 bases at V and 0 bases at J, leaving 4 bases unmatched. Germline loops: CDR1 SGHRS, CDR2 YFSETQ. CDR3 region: CASSSRAGSTDTQYF. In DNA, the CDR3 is TGCGCCAGCAGCTCTCGAGCGGGAAGCACAGATACGCAGTATTTT.

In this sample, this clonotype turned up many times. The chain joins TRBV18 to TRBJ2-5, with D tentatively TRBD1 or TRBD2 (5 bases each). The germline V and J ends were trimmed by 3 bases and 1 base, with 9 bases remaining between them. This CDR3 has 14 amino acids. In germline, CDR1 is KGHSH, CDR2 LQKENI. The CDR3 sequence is CASSPSGAQETQYF. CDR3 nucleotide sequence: TGTGCCAGCTCACCCTCCGGGGCCCAAGAGACCCAGTACTTC.

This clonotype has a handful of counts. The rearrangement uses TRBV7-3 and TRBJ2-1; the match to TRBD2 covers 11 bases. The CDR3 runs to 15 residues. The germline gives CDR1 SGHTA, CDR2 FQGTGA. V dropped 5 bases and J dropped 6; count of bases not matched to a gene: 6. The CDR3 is CASSLAGGVSNEQFF. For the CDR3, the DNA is TGTGCCAGCAGCCTAGCGGGGGGCGTCTCCAATGAGCAGTTCTTC.

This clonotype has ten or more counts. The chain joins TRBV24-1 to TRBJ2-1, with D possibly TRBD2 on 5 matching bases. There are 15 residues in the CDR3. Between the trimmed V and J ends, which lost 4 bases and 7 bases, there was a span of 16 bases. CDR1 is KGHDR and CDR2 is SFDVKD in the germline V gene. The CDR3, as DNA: TGTGCCACCAGTGACAGTAGGGAGTTCCGGAATGAGCAGTTCTTC. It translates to CATSDSREFRNEQFF.

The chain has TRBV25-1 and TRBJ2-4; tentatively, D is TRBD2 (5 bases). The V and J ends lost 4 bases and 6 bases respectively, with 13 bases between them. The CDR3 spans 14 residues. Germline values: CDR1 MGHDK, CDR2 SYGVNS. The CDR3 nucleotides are TGTGCCAGCAGTGTGCCGGCCGAGGGAAACATTCAGTACTTC. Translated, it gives CASSVPAEGNIQYF.

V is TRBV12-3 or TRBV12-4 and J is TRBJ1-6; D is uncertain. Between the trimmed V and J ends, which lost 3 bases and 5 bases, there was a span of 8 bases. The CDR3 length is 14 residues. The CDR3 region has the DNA TGTGCCAGCAGTTTGGGCGGGGATAATTCACCCCTCCACTTT. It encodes CASSLGGDNSPLHF.

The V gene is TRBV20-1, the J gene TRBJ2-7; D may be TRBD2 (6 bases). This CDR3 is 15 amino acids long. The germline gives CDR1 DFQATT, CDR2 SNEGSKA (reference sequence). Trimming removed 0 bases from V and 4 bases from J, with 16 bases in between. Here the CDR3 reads CSARDAASVSYEQYF. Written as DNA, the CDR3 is TGCAGTGCTAGAGATGCGGCTAGCGTATCGTACGAGCAGTACTTC.

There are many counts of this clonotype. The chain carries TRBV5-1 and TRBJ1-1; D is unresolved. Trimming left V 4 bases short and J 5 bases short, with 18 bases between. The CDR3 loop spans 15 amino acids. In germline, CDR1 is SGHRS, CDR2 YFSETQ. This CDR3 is CASSARQPPGTEAFF. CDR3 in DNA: TGCGCCAGCAGCGCCCGGCAGCCTCCTGGGACTGAAGCTTTCTTT. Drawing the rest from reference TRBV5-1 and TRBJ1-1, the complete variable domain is KAGVTQTPRYLIKTRGQQVTLSCSPISGHRSVSWYQQTPGQGLQFLFEYFSETQRNKGNFPGRFSGRQFSNSRSEMNVSTLELGDSALYLCASSARQPPGTEAFFGQGTRLTVV.

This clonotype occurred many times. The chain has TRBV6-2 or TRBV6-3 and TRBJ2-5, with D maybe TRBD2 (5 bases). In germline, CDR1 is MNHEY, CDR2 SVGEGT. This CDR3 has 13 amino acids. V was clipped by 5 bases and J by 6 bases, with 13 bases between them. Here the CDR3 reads CASSLTGMQTQYF. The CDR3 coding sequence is TGTGCCAGCAGTCTGACGGGGATGCAGACCCAGTACTTC.

CDR3 amino acids: CASTRTGSSYNEQFF. The CDR3 DNA follows: TGTGCCAGCACCCGAACAGGGAGCTCCTACAATGAGCAGTTCTTC. The chain has TRBV28 and TRBJ2-1; D is perhaps TRBD1 (6 bases). This CDR3 region has 15 residues. The germline V and J ends were trimmed by 7 bases and 0 bases, with 13 bases remaining between them. Germline assignment: CDR1 MDHEN and CDR2 SYDVKM.

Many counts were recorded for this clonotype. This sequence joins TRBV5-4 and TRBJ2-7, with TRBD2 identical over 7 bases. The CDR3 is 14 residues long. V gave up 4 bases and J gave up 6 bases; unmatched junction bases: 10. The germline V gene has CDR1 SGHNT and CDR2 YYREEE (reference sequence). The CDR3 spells CASSEGLGLREQYF. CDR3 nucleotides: TGTGCCAGCAGCGAAGGACTAGGCCTCCGCGAGCAGTACTTC. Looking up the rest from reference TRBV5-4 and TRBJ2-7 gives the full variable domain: ETGVTQSPTHLIKTRGQQVTLRCSSQSGHNTVSWYQQALGQGPQFIFQYYREEENGRGNFPPRFSGLQFPNYSSELNVNALELDDSALYLCASSEGLGLREQYFGPGTRLTVT.

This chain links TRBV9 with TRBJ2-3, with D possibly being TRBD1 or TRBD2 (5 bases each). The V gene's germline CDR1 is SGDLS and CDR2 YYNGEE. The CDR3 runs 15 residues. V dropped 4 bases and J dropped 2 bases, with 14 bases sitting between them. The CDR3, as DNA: TGTGCCAGCAGCCCCCGGGACCCCGACACAGATACGCAGTATTTT. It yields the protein CASSPRDPDTDTQYF.

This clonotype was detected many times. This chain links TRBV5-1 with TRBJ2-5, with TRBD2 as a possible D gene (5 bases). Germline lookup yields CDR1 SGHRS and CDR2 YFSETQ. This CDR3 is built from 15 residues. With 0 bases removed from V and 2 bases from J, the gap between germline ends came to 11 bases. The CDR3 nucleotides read TGCGCCAGCAGCTTGGCCCTGCTAGCTCAAGAGACCCAGTACTTC. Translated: CASSLALLAQETQYF.

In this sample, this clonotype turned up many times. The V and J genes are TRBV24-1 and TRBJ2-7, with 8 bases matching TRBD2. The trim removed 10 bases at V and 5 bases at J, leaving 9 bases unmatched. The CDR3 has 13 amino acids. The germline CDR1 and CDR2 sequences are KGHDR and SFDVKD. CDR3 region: CATGAGAVHEQYF. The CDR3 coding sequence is TGTGCCACGGGAGCGGGAGCAGTCCACGAGCAGTACTTC.

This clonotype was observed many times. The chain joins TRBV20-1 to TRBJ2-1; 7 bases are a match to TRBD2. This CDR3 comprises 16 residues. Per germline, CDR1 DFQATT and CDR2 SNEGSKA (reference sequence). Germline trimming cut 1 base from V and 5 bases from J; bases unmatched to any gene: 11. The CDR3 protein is CSARAFSSGLHNEQFF. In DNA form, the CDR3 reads TGCAGTGCTAGAGCCTTTTCTAGCGGCCTCCACAATGAGCAGTTCTTC.

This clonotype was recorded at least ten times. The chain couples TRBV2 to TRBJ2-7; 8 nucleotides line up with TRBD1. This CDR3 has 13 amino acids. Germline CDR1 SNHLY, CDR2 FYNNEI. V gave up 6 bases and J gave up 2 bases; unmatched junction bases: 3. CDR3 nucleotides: TGTGCCAGCAGAGGACAGGGAACCTACGAGCAGTACTTC. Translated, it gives CASRGQGTYEQYF.

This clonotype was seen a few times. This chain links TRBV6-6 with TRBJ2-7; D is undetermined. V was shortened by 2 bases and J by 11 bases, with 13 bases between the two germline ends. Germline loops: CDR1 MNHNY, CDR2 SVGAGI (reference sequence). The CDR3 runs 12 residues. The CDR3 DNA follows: TGTGCCAGCAGTTACGATCGACTCGTGGAGTACTTC. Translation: CASSYDRLVEYF.

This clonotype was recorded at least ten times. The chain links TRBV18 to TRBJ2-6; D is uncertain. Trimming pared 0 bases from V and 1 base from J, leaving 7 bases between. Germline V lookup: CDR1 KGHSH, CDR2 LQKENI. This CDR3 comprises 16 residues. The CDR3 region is CASSPPPLSGANVLTF. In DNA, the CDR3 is TGTGCCAGCTCACCACCCCCACTGTCTGGGGCCAACGTCCTGACTTTC.

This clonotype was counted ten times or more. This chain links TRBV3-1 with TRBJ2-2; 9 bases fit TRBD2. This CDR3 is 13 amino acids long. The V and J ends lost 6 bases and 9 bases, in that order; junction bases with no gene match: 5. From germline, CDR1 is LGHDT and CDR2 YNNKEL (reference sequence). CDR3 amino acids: CASRGLAGRELFF. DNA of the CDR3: TGTGCCAGCAGGGGACTAGCTGGCCGGGAGCTGTTTTTT.

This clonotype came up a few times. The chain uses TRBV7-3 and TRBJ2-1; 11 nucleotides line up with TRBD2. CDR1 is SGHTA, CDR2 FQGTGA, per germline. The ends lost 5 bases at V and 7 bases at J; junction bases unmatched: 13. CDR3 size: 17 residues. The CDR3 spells CASSPPGFSGRVNEQFF. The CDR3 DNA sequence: TGTGCCAGCAGCCCCCCCGGATTTAGCGGGAGGGTTAATGAGCAGTTCTTC.

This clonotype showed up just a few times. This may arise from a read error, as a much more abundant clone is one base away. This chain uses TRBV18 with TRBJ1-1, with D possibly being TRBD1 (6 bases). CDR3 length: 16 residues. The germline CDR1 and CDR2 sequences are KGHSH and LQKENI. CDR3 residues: CANSPTQGGRGTEAFF. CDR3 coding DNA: TGTGCCAACTCACCGACACAGGGAGGGCGCGGCACTGAAGCTTTCTTT.

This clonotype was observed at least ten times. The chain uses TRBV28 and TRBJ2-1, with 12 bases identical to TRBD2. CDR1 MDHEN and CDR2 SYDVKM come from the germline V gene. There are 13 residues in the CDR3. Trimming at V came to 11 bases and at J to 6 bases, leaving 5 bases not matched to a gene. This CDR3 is CAVTSGGFNEQFF. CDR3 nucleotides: TGTGCCGTGACTAGCGGGGGCTTCAATGAGCAGTTCTTC.

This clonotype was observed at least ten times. This CDR3 is CASSSRAGGGLETQYF. As DNA, the CDR3 is TGTGCCAGCAGCTCTCGAGCGGGAGGCGGTTTAGAGACCCAGTACTTC. The chain is built from TRBV7-3 and TRBJ2-5; 9 bases match TRBD2. After removal of 4 bases from V and 4 bases from J, the junction contained 10 bases not matched to a gene. Germline loops: CDR1 SGHTA, CDR2 FQGTGA. This CDR3 has 16 residues.

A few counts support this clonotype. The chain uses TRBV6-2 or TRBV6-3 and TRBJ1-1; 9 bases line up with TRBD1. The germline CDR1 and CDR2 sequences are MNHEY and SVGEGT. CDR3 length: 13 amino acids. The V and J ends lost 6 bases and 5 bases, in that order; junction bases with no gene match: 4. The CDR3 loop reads CASRSTGGTEAFF. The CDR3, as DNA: TGTGCCAGCAGGTCGACAGGGGGGACTGAAGCTTTCTTT.

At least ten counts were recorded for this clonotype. The CDR3 spells CASSQPRGASTDTQYF. DNA of the CDR3: TGTGCCAGCAGCCAGCCTCGCGGGGCGAGCACAGATACGCAGTATTTT. The chain employs TRBV28 and TRBJ2-3; tentative D call: TRBD2 (6 bases). Trimming took 6 bases from V and 0 from J, leaving 16 bases between them. The CDR3 totals 16 residues. Germline loops: CDR1 MDHEN, CDR2 SYDVKM.

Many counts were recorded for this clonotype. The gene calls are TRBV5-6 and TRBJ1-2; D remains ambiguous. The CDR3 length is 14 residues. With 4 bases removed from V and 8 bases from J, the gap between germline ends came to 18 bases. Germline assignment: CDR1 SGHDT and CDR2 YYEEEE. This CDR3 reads CASSPTDYPMGYTF. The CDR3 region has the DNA TGTGCCAGCAGCCCAACAGATTATCCTATGGGCTACACCTTC.

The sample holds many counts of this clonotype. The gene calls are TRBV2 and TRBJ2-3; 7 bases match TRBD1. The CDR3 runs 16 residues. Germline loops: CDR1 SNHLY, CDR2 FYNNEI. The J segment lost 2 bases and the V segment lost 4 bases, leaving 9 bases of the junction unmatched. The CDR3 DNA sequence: TGTGCCAGCAGTGGGGGAATGACAGGGATCACAGATACGCAGTATTTT. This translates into CASSGGMTGITDTQYF.

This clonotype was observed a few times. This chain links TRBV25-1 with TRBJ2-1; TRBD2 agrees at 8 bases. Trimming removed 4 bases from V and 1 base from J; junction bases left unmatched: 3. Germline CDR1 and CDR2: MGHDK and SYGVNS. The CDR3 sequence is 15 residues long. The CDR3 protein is CASSGTSGSYNEQFF. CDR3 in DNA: TGTGCCAGCAGTGGAACTAGCGGATCCTACAATGAGCAGTTCTTC.